The 18 T cell receptor beta chains below all came from one sample that was sequenced in a study of tumor-infiltrating lymphocytes in primary liver carcinoma. Constant-region priming of roughly 500 ng total RNA yielded TCR beta cDNA. Amplification in three nested multiplex PCR rounds with slightly modified ARM-PCR gave rise to TCR beta libraries. Forward primers for TRBV1-TRBV30 and a C-beta reverse primer served the first two PCR rounds, at about 10 cycles each. TCRdb reprocessed the multiplex PCR reads with MiXCR, giving one entry per CDR3 protein. This table holds about 99,000 distinct CDR3 sequences, almost 70% found once. From unsorted bulk tissue weighing roughly 17-31 mg, DNA and RNA were co-extracted. Sample: liver tumor tissue from sampling region 5. The sample's subset: tumor region T5, tumor centre. The receptors were gathered from a woman aged 55 to 70 with primary liver carcinoma and hepatitis B virus infection.

This clonotype has more than one count but fewer than ten. Being one base from a much bigger clone, this may be a read error. V and J are TRBV5-1 and TRBJ2-5; tentatively, D is TRBD2 (7 bases). CDR1 is SGHRS, CDR2 YFSETQ, per germline. The CDR3 runs to 14 residues. The CDR3 DNA sequence: TGCGCCAGCAGATTGGAAGGGGGGGCAGAGACCCAGTACTTC. Translation gives CASRLEGGAETQYF.

This chain links TRBV28 with TRBJ2-1; D is perhaps TRBD2 (6 bases). This CDR3 is 14 amino acids long. Trimming left V 6 bases short and J 0 bases short, with 9 bases between. Germline V gene sequence: CDR1 MDHEN, CDR2 SYDVKM. The CDR3 protein is CASRSGRSYNEQFF. DNA for the CDR3: TGTGCCAGCAGAAGCGGGCGCTCCTACAATGAGCAGTTCTTC.

This clonotype occurred a few times. The germline gene is not matched at one end of the junction; a read error may be the cause. The chain combines TRBV7-9 with TRBJ2-3, with unresolved D. From germline, CDR1 is SEHNR and CDR2 FQNEAQ (reference sequence). This CDR3 is built from 12 residues. In nucleotides, the CDR3 is TGTGCCAGTAGCTTAGTAGTAGATACGCAGTATTTT. This codes for CASSLVVDTQYF. The whole variable domain, filled in from reference TRBV7-9 and TRBJ2-3, reads DTGVSQNPRHKITKRGQNVTFRCDPISEHNRLYWYRQTLGQGPEFLTYFQNEAQLEKSRLLSDRFSAERPKGSFSTLEIQRTEQGDSAMYLCASSLVVDTQYFGPGTRLTVL.

As for this clonotype: The CDR3 does not close with the conserved phenylalanine or tryptophan, likely indicating a read error. The chain employs TRBV6-5 and TRBJ1-6; D is undetermined. Germline V gene lookup returns CDR1 MNHEY and CDR2 SVGAGI. The CDR3 is 13 amino acids. The DNA of the CDR3 is TGTGCCAGCAGCCGACGGAGAGATTCACCACTCCACTTG. This gives the protein CASSRRRDSPLHL.

The rearrangement joins TRBV7-3 to TRBJ2-2; D is possibly TRBD2 (5 bases). V lost 7 bases, J lost 5 bases, and 14 bases lay in between. CDR3 size: 14 residues. Germline CDR1 SGHTA, CDR2 FQGTGA. The CDR3 DNA follows: TGTGCCAGCACCGAACTAGTTGGGACCGGGGAGCTGTTTTTT. Its protein product is CASTELVGTGELFF.

As concerns this clonotype: The germline gene is not matched at one end of the junction; a read error may be the cause. The V gene is TRBV28, the J gene TRBJ2-2; D uncertain. The CDR3 runs to 15 residues. Germline V gives CDR1 MDHEN, CDR2 SYDVKM. The CDR3 coding sequence is TGTGCCAGCAGTTTTGCTCGTGCGAATACCGGGGAGCTGTTTTTT. This gives the protein CASSFARANTGELFF. The full variable domain, rest sourced from reference TRBV28 and TRBJ2-2, is DVKVTQSSRYLVKRTGEKVFLECVQDMDHENMFWYRQDPGLGLRLIYFSYDVKMKEKGDIPEGYSVSREKKERFSLILESASTNQTSMYLCASSFARANTGELFFGEGSRLTVL.

This clonotype was detected ten times or more. V is TRBV28 and J is TRBJ1-5; D is uncertain. V lost 5 bases to trimming and J lost 0 bases, with 20 bases between them. CDR1 and CDR2 (germline): MDHEN, SYDVKM. This CDR3 has 18 residues. CDR3 amino acids: CASSPPGGATYSNQPQHF. Written as DNA, the CDR3 is TGTGCCAGCAGTCCCCCCGGAGGAGCCACCTATAGCAATCAGCCCCAGCATTTT.

Comment on this clonotype: Relative to the germline gene, one junction end is altered; a read error may explain this. The V gene is TRBV18, the J gene TRBJ1-1; 8 nucleotides match TRBD1. Germline values: CDR1 KGHSH, CDR2 LQKENI. The CDR3 has 13 amino acids. The CDR3 bases are TGTACCAGCTCACCTTACGGACAGGGTGAGGTCTTCTTT. It is translated as CTSSPYGQGEVFF.

Comment on this clonotype: A much bigger clone sits one base away, suggesting this may be a read error. No conserved phenylalanine or tryptophan is present at the end of the CDR3, so a read error is the likely explanation. The V and J genes are TRBV28 and TRBJ2-7, with 13 bases identical to TRBD2. Trimming cost V 5 bases and J 5 bases; bases outside gene matches: 9. The germline V gene has CDR1 MDHEN and CDR2 SYDVKM. The CDR3 sequence is 16 residues long. CDR3: CASSLTGLAGRDEQYL. CDR3 nucleotides: TGTGCCAGCAGTCTAACGGGACTAGCGGGAAGGGACGAGCAGTACTTA.

This clonotype was picked up many times. V and J are TRBV6-2 or TRBV6-3 and TRBJ2-7, with D perhaps TRBD2 (6 bases). Per germline, CDR1 MNHEY and CDR2 SVGEGT. The CDR3 runs to 14 residues. V lost 2 bases, J lost 10 bases, and 18 bases lay in between. CDR3 DNA: TGTGCCAGCAGTTACAGGAGGGCTAGCGAATCACAGTACTTC. Translating gives CASSYRRASESQYF.

Comments on this clonotype: This CDR3 is missing its conserved last phenylalanine or tryptophan, likely due to a read error. In nucleotides, the CDR3 is TGTGCCAGCAGCTCACGCCCTGATTCTAGCGGGGACTCCTGCAATGAGCAGTTCATC. Protein sequence: CASSSRPDSSGDSCNEQFI. The V gene is TRBV13, the J gene TRBJ2-1; TRBD2 matches 9 bases. The V gene's germline CDR1 is PRHDT and CDR2 FYEKMQ (reference sequence). This CDR3 is 19 amino acids long.

With respect to this clonotype: A much bigger clone sits one base away, suggesting this may be a read error. The rearrangement uses TRBV5-6 and TRBJ2-3; 10 bases fit TRBD2. The germline V gene encodes CDR1 SGHDT and CDR2 YYEEEE. The V and J ends lost 3 bases and 1 base, in that order; junction bases with no gene match: 11. This CDR3 is built from 18 residues. This CDR3 is CASSSPYLLAGGTDTQYF. In DNA form, the CDR3 reads TGTGCCAGCAGCTCGCCCTACCTCCTAGCGGGAGGCACAGATACGCAGTATTTT.

Notes on this clonotype: At one boundary the junction diverges from the germline segment, which might be a read error. The genes are TRBV14 and TRBJ2-2; D not certain. CDR1 is SGHDN and CDR2 is FVKESK in the germline V gene. CDR3 length: 16 amino acids. The CDR3 bases are TGTGCAAGCAACCAAAAACTCGCAGCGAACACCGGGGAGCTGTTTTTT. Its translation: CASNQKLAANTGELFF.

V is TRBV6-5 and J is TRBJ2-7; the D gene is possibly TRBD2 (6 bases). CDR1 and CDR2 (germline): MNHEY, SVGAGI. This CDR3 contains 14 residues. Trimming removed 8 bases from V and 0 bases from J, with 14 bases in between. The CDR3 loop is CASGPVGSSYEQYF. CDR3 sequence (DNA): TGTGCCAGCGGACCCGTCGGGAGCTCCTACGAGCAGTACTTC.

This clonotype appeared once. A much larger clone sits a single nucleotide away, making a read error possible. The chain employs TRBV18 and TRBJ2-1, with a weak D call TRBD1 (6 bases). V lost 10 bases to trimming and J lost 2 bases, with 18 bases between them. CDR1 KGHSH and CDR2 LQKENI come from the germline V gene. There are 15 residues in the CDR3. CDR3 bases: TGTGCCAACTCTCTCAACAGGGACACCTACAATGAGCAGTTCTTC. Translated, it gives CANSLNRDTYNEQFF. Full variable domain (rest looked up from reference TRBV18 and TRBJ2-1): NAGVMQNPRHLVRRRGQEARLRCSPMKGHSHVYWYRQLPEEGLKFMVYLQKENIIDESGMPKERFSAEFPKEGPSILRIQQVVRGDSAAYFCANSLNRDTYNEQFFGPGTRLTVL.

This clonotype was seen once. One end of the junction fails to match germline, which may point to a read error. The gene calls are TRBV11-2 and TRBJ2-5, with D hard to call. Germline CDR1 and CDR2: SGHAT and FQNNGV. The CDR3 sequence is 15 residues long. The CDR3: CSSSSRNSKTETQYF. CDR3 nucleotide sequence: TGTTCCAGCAGCTCCAGGAATAGCAAGACGGAGACCCAGTACTTC.

About this clonotype itself: Given a much more abundant clone one base away, this may be a read error. The chain uses TRBV5-1 and TRBJ2-5; the D gene could be TRBD1 or TRBD2 (5 bases each). Trimming removed 4 bases from V and 5 bases from J, with 15 bases in between. This CDR3 has 14 amino acids. Germline CDR1 is SGHRS and CDR2 is YFSETQ. The CDR3 coding sequence is TGCGCCAGCAGCCCTTCCGGGGCTAGCGAGACCCAGTACTTC. This translates into CASSPSGASETQYF.

This chain joins TRBV29-1 and TRBJ1-1; TRBD1 is a possible D gene (6 bases). There are 12 residues in the CDR3. The V end lost 0 bases, the J end lost 4 bases, and 6 bases lay between the germline ends. Per the germline V gene, CDR1 is SQVTM and CDR2 is ANQGSEA. The CDR3, as DNA: TGCAGCGTTGAAGAGGGGGCCACTGAAGCTTTCTTT. Protein sequence: CSVEEGATEAFF.